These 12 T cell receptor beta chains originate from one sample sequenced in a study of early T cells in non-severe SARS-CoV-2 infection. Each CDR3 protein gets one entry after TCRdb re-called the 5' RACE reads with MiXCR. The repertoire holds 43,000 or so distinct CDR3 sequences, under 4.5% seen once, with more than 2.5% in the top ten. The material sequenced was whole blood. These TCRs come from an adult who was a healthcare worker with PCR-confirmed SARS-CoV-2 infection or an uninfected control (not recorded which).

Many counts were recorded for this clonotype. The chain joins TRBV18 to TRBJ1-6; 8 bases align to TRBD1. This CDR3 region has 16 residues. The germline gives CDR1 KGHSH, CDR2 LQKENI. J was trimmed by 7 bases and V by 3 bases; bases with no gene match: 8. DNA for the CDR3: TGTGCCAGCTCACCCACCGGGACAGGCTACAATTCACCCCTCCACTTT. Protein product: CASSPTGTGYNSPLHF.

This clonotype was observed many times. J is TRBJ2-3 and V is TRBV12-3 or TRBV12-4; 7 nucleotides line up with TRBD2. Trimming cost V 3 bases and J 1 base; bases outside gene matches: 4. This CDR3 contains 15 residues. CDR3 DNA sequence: TGTGCCAGCAGTTTCTGGGGGGGGGGCACAGATACGCAGTATTTT. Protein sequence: CASSFWGGGTDTQYF.

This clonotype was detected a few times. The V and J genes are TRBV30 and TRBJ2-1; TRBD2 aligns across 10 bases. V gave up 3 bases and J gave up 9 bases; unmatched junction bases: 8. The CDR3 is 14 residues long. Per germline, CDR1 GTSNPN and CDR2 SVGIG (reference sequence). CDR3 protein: CAWSSGGAVVEQFF. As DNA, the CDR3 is TGTGCCTGGAGCAGCGGGGGGGCCGTGGTTGAGCAGTTCTTC.

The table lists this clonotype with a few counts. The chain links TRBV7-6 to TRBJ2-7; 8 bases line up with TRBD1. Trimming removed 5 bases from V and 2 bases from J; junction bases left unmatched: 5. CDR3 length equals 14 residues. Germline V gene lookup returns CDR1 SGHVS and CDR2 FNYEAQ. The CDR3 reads CASSQGTGPYEQYF. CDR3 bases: TGTGCCAGCAGCCAGGGGACAGGACCCTACGAGCAGTACTTC.

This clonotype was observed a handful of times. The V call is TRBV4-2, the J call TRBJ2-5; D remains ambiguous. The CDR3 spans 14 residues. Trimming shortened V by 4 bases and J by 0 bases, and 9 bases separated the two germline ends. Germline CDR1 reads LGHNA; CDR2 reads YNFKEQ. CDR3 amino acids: CASSPGRYQETQYF. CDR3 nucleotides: TGTGCCAGCAGCCCAGGCCGGTACCAAGAGACCCAGTACTTC.

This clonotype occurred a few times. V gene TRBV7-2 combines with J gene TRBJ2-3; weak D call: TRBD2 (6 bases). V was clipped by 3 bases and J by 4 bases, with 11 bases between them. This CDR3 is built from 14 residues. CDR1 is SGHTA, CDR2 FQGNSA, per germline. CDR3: CASSLTSGADTQYF. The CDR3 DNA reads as TGTGCCAGCAGCTTGACTAGTGGGGCAGATACGCAGTATTTT.

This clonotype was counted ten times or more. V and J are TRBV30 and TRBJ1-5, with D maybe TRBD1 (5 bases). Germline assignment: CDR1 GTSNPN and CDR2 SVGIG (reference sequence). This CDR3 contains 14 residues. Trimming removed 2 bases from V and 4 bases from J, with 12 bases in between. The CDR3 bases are TGTGCCTGGAGTTCCGGGACTGGAAATCAGCCCCAGCATTTT. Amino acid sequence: CAWSSGTGNQPQHF.

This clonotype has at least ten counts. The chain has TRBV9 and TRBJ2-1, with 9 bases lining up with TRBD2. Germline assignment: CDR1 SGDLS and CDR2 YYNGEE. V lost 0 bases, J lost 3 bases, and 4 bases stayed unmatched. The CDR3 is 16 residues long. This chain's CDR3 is CASSVARTSVYNEQFF. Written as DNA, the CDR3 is TGTGCCAGCAGCGTAGCTCGGACTAGCGTCTACAATGAGCAGTTCTTC.

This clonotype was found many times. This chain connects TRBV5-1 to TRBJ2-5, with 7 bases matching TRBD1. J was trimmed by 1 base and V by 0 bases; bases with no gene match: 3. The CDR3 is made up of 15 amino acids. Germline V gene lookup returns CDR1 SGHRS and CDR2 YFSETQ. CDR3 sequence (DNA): TGCGCCAGCAGCTTGGCGACAGGGATCCAAGAGACCCAGTACTTC. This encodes CASSLATGIQETQYF.

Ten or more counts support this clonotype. The CDR3 DNA follows: TGTGCCAGCAGCGTAAATCCAGGGGACCCTGAAGCTTTCTTT. Residues: CASSVNPGDPEAFF. The chain joins TRBV9 to TRBJ1-1; D might be TRBD1 (6 bases). The CDR3 consists of 14 residues. CDR1 SGDLS and CDR2 YYNGEE come from the germline V gene. V lost 1 base and J 6 bases, leaving 13 bases between the germline ends.

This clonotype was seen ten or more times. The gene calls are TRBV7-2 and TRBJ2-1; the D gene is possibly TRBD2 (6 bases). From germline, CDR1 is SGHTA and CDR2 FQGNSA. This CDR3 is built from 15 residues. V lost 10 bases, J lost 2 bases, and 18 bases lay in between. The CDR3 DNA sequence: TGTGCCACCAAACCCCCCGGGACTCCCTACAATGAGCAGTTCTTC. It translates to CATKPPGTPYNEQFF.

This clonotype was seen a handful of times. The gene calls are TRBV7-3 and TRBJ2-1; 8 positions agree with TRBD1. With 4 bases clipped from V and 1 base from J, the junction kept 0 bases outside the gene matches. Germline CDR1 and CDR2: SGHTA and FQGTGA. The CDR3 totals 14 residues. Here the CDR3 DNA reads TGTGCCAGCAGCTACAGGGGGTCCTACAATGAGCAGTTCTTC. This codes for CASSYRGSYNEQFF. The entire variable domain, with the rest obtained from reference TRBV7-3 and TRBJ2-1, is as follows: GAGVSQTPSNKVTEKGKYVELRCDPISGHTALYWYRQSLGQGPEFLIYFQGTGAADDSGLPNDRFFAVRPEGSVSTLKIQRTERGDSAVYLCASSYRGSYNEQFFGPGTRLTVL.